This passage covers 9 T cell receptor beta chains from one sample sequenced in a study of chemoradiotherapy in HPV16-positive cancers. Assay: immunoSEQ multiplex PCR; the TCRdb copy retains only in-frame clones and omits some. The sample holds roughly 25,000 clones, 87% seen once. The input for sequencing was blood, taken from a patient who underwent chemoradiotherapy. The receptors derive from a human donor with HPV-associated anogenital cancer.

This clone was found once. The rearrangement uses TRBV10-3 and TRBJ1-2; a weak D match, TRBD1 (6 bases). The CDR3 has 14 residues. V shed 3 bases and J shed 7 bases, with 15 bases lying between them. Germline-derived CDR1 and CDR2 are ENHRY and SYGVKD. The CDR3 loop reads CAISEIPGTSGYTF. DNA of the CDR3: TGTGCCATCAGTGAAATTCCGGGGACAAGTGGCTACACCTTC.

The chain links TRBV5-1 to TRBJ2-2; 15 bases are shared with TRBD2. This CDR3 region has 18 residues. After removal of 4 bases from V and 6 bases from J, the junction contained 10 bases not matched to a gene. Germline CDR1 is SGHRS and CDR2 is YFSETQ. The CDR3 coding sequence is TGCGCCAGCAGCCTATCCGGGACTAGCGGGAGGAGGGCCGGGGAGCTGTTTTTT. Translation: CASSLSGTSGRRAGELFF.

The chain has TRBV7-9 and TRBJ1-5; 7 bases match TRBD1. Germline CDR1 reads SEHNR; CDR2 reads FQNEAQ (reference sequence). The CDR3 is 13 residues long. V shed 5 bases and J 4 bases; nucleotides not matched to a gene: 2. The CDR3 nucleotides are TGTGCCAGCAGCGAACAGGGGAATCAGCCCCAGCATTTT. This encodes CASSEQGNQPQHF.

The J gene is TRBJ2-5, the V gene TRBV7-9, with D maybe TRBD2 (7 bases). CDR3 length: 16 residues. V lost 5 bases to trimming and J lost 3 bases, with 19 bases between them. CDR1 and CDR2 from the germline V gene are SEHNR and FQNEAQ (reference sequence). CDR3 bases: TGTGCCAGCAGCCCCCACCCGGGGGGCGCGGAAGAGACCCAGTACTTC. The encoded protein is CASSPHPGGAEETQYF.

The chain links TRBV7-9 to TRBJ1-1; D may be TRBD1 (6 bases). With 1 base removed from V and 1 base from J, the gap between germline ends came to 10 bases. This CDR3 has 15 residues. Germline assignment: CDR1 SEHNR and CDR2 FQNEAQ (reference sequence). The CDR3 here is CASSLGWDKNTEAFF. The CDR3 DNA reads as TGTGCCAGCAGCTTAGGATGGGACAAGAACACTGAAGCTTTCTTT.

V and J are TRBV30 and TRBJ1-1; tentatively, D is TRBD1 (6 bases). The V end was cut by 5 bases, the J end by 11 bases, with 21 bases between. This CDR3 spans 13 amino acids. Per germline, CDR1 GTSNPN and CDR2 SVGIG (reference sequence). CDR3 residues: CAWSIGGAGRAFF. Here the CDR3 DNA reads TGTGCCTGGTCCATTGGGGGGGCCGGACGTGCTTTCTTT.

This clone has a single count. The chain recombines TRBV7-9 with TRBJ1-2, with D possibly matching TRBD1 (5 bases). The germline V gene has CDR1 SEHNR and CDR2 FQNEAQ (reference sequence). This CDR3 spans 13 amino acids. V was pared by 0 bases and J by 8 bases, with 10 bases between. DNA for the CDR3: TGTGCCAGCAGCTTAGCAGGGGAGCAAGGCTACACCTTC. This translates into CASSLAGEQGYTF.

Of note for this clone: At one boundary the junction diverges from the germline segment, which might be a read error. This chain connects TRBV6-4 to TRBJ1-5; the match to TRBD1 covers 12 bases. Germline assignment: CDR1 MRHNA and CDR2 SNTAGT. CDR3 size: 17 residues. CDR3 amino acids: CASSYSGTGGGNQPQHF. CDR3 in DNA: TGTGCCAGCAGTTACTCCGGGACAGGGGGCGGAAATCAGCCCCAGCATTTT.

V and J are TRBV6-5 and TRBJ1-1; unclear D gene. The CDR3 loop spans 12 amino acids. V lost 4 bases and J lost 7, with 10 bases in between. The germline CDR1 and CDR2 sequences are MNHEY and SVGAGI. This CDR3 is CASSSPTDEAFF. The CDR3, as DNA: TGTGCCAGCAGTTCCCCCACCGATGAAGCTTTCTTT.